This T cell receptor beta chain was sequenced for a study of T cell responses to AZD1222 COVID-19 vaccine. Across the whole study: Combined were second doses at about 4 or about 12 weeks. Findings and limits, study-wide: Reportedly, nearly half the spike-specific TCRs target unmutated variant regions. Baseline antibody screening turned up just a handful of seropositive AZD1222 recipients. All repertoire sampling was performed exclusively after the peak T cell response.

To note about this clone: The antigen is not known.

Data came from immunoSEQ multiplex PCR; TCRdb stores just in-frame clones and leaves some out. The profile covers more than 150,000 clones, with 90% appearing a single time and about 1.6% taken by the ten largest. This CDR3 is built from 14 residues. V lost 5 bases, J lost 4 bases, and 4 bases stayed unmatched. Per germline, CDR1 SEHNR and CDR2 FQNEAQ (reference sequence). The chain recombines TRBV7-9 with TRBJ2-5, with TRBD1 identical over 10 bases. The specimen comprised peripheral blood, sampled on day 0 of AZD1222 vaccination. This TCR was sampled from an adult in good health. CDR3 bases: TGTGCCAGCAGCATCGACAGGGGGCGAGAGACCCAGTACTTC. This gives the protein CASSIDRGRETQYF. Variable domain in full (rest from reference TRBV7-9 and TRBJ2-5): DTGVSQNPRHKITKRGQNVTFRCDPISEHNRLYWYRQTLGQGPEFLTYFQNEAQLEKSRLLSDRFSAERPKGSFSTLEIQRTEQGDSAMYLCASSIDRGRETQYFGPGTRLLVL.